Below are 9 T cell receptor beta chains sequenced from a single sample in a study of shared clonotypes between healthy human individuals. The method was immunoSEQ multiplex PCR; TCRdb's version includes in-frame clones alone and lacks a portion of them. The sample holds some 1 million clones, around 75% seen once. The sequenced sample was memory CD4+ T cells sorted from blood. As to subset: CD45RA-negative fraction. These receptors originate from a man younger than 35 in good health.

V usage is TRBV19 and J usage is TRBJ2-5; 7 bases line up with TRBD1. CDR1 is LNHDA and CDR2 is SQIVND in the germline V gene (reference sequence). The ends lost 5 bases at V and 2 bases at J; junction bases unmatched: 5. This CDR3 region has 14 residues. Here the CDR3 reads CASSPWTGQETQYF. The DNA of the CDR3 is TGTGCCAGTAGTCCGTGGACAGGTCAAGAGACCCAGTACTTC.

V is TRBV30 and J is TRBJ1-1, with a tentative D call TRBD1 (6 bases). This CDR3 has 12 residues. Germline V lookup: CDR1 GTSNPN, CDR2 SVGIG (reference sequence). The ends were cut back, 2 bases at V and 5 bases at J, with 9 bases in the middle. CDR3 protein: CAWSKGGTEAFF. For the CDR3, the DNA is TGTGCCTGGAGTAAGGGGGGGACTGAAGCTTTCTTT.

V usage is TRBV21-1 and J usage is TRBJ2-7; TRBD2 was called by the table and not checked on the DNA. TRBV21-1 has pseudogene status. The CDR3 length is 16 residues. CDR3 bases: TGTGCCAGCAGCCTGAGGCTAGCAAGTTCGACCTACGAGCAGTACTTC. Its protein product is CASSLRLASSTYEQYF.

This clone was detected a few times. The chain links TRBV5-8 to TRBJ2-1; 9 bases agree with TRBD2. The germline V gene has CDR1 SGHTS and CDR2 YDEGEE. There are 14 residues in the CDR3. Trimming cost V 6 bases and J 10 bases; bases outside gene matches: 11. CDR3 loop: CASKGTSGSVEQFF. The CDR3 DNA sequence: TGTGCCAGCAAAGGTACTAGCGGGTCGGTCGAGCAGTTCTTC.

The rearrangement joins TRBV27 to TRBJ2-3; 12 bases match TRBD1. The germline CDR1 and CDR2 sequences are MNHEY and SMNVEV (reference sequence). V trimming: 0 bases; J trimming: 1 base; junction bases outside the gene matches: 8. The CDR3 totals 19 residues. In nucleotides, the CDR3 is TGTGCCAGCAGTTTATCGAGGGGACAGGGGGCAAGCGGCACAGATACGCAGTATTTT. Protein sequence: CASSLSRGQGASGTDTQYF.

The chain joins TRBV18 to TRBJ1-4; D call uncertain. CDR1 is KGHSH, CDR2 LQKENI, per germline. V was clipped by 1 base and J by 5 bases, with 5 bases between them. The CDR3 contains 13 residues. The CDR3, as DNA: TGTGCCAGCTCACCACGAGAAAATGAAAAACTGTTTTTT. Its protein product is CASSPRENEKLFF.

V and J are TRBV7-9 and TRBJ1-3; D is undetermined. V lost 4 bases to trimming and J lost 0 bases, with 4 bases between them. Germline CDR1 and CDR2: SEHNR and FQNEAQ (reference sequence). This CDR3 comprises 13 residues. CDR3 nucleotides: TGTGCCAGCAGCTCCGCCTCTGGAAACACCATATATTTT. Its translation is CASSSASGNTIYF.

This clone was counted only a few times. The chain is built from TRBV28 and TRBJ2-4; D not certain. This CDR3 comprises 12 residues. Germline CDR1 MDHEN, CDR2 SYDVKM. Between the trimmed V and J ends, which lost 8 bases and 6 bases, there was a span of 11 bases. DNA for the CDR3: TGTGCCAGCGGGCAGGTGGGAAACATTCAGTACTTC. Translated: CASGQVGNIQYF.

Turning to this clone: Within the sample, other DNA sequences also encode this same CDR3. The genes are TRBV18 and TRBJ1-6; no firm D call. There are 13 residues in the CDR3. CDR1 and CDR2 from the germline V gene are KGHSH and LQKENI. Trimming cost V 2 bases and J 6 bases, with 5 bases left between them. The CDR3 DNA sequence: TGTGCCAGCTCACCAGGGATTAATTCACCCCTCCACTTT. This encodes CASSPGINSPLHF.